This T cell receptor (beta chain) was recorded in a study of technical replicates of blood from several donors. Trimming cost V 6 bases and J 3 bases; bases outside gene matches: 10. Germline-derived CDR1 and CDR2 are KGHSH and LQKENI. The CDR3 extends over 15 amino acids. Sequenced by immunoSEQ multiplex PCR; TCRdb stores in-frame clones only, minus some. The repertoire holds roughly 14,000 clones, with more than 70% as singletons. The chain has TRBV18 and TRBJ2-7, with 8 bases identical to TRBD1. The receptor was derived from a human donor in good health. Sequencing was done on a sample of PBMCs. The CDR3 loop is CASSPPGQVLYEQYF. The CDR3 region has the DNA TGTGCCAGCTCCCCCCCGGGACAGGTTCTCTACGAGCAGTACTTC.